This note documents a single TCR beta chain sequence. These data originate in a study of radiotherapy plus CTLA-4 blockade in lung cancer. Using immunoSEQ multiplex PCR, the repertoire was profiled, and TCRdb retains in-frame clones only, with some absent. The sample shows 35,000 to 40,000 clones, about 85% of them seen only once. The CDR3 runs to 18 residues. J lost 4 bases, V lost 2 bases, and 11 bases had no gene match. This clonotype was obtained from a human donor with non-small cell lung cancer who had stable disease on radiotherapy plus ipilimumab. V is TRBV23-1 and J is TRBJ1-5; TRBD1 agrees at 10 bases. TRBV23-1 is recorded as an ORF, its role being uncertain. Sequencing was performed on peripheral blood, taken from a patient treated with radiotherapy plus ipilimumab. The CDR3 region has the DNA TGCGCCAGCAGTCAACCCCGACAGGGGGCTAGAGAAAATCAGCCCCAGCATTTT. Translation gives CASSQPRQGARENQPQHF.